Following are 28 T cell receptor beta chains from one sample sequenced in a study of high-grade serous ovarian cancer treatment subgroups. Clones were read by immunoSEQ multiplex PCR, and TCRdb kept only the in-frame ones, dropping some. The sample yields about 30,000 clones, 84% seen once. Tumor samples were obtained before definitive surgery or chemotherapy. The sample was tumor tissue. The receptors were sampled from a human donor with high-grade serous ovarian cancer.

The V call is TRBV7-9, the J call TRBJ2-1; no definite D call. Germline V gene sequence: CDR1 SEHNR, CDR2 FQNEAQ (reference sequence). The CDR3 runs to 17 residues. Trimming took off 5 bases at V and 10 bases at J, with 27 bases between the two ends. CDR3 sequence reads: CASSPYPRRTRLNEQFF. The DNA for the CDR3 is TGTGCCAGCAGCCCCTACCCTCGGCGGACCCGTTTAAACGAGCAGTTCTTC.

This clone was picked up one time. A junction boundary mismatches the germline segment, possibly from a read error. DNA of the CDR3: TGTGCCAGCACTTTAGCACTTACGGCTACTTCACCCCTCCACTTT. It encodes CASTLALTATSPLHF. The chain uses TRBV27 and TRBJ1-6; D is unclear. Germline V gene data show CDR1 as MNHEY and CDR2 as SMNVEV (reference sequence). This CDR3 has 15 residues.

The chain employs TRBV4-1 and TRBJ2-2; D may be TRBD1 (6 bases). The CDR3 runs 17 residues. CDR1 and CDR2 from the germline V gene are MGHRA and YSYEKL. Deletions cut 1 base from V and 0 bases from J, with 12 bases between. The chain's CDR3 is CASSQASWGPNTGELFF. The CDR3 DNA is TGCGCCAGCAGCCAAGCTAGTTGGGGGCCGAACACCGGGGAGCTGTTTTTT.

This clone was seen a few times. The chain recombines TRBV9 with TRBJ2-5; tentatively, D is TRBD2 (6 bases). CDR1 is SGDLS, CDR2 YYNGEE, per germline. V was trimmed by 5 bases and J by 5 bases, leaving 13 bases between them. This CDR3 spans 13 amino acids. CDR3 coding DNA: TGTGCCAGCAGTCCCCCAGGAGGGGAGACCCAGTACTTC. This codes for CASSPPGGETQYF.

This clone was picked up one time. The V call is TRBV19, the J call TRBJ2-1; D is unclear. V lost 1 base and J 2 bases, leaving 9 bases between the germline ends. The germline V gene encodes CDR1 LNHDA and CDR2 SQIVND (reference sequence). The length of the CDR3 is 15 residues. The CDR3 region has the DNA TGTGCCAGTAGTATAGCACTCGGCCCCTACAATGAGCAGTTCTTC. Translated: CASSIALGPYNEQFF.

In its sample, this clone was seen a few times. This chain links TRBV20-1 with TRBJ1-1; D is perhaps TRBD1 (6 bases). CDR3 length equals 11 residues. V was cut by 3 bases and J by 8 bases, with 10 bases left in between. Germline CDR1 is DFQATT and CDR2 is SNEGSKA (reference sequence). CDR3 region: CSASRTEEAFF. Written as DNA, the CDR3 is TGCAGTGCTAGCCGGACAGAGGAAGCTTTCTTT.

The CDR3 spells CASSFREYEGHEQYF. In DNA, the CDR3 is TGTGCCAGCAGTTTCCGGGAGTACGAAGGCCACGAGCAGTACTTC. This rearrangement joins TRBV27 to TRBJ2-7; a weak D match, TRBD2 (6 bases). Germline CDR1 reads MNHEY; CDR2 reads SMNVEV (reference sequence). The CDR3 has 15 amino acids. V lost 3 bases, J lost 5 bases, and 17 bases lay in between.

This sequence joins TRBV29-1 and TRBJ1-1; 9 bases match TRBD1. The CDR3 length is 13 residues. Per the germline V gene, CDR1 is SQVTM and CDR2 is ANQGSEA. With V trimmed by 2 bases and J by 5 bases, 3 bases remained unmatched. The CDR3 coding sequence is TGCAGCGTTGAAACAGGGGGCGCGACTGAAGCTTTCTTT. Translation gives CSVETGGATEAFF.

The chain combines TRBV30 with TRBJ1-5, with D maybe TRBD1 (6 bases). The CDR3 extends over 14 amino acids. Trimming cost V 0 bases and J 4 bases, with 10 bases left between them. CDR1 is GTSNPN and CDR2 is SVGIG in the germline V gene (reference sequence). The CDR3 loop is CAWSVQGGNQPQHF. The CDR3, as DNA: TGTGCCTGGAGTGTACAAGGGGGGAATCAGCCCCAGCATTTT.

This chain links TRBV29-1 with TRBJ1-3, with D possibly being TRBD1 (6 bases). The CDR3 length is 13 residues. The germline V gene has CDR1 SQVTM and CDR2 ANQGSEA. Trimming cost V 5 bases and J 4 bases, with 12 bases left between them. The CDR3 region has the DNA TGCAGCGTTCGGGGGCCTCAGGGAAACACCATATATTTT. Its translation: CSVRGPQGNTIYF.

The chain links TRBV28 to TRBJ1-1, with a tentative D call TRBD1 (6 bases). The V gene's germline CDR1 is MDHEN and CDR2 SYDVKM. The CDR3 contains 13 residues. Trimming took 5 bases from V and 6 from J, leaving 13 bases between them. CDR3 region: CASSDGTKAEAFF. As DNA, the CDR3 is TGTGCCAGCAGTGACGGGACAAAAGCTGAAGCTTTCTTT.

The chain combines TRBV5-1 with TRBJ2-2, with 7 bases lining up with TRBD1. CDR3 size: 15 residues. CDR1 SGHRS and CDR2 YFSETQ come from the germline V gene. V was pared by 4 bases and J by 6 bases, with 9 bases of the junction left unmatched. CDR3 protein: CASSENRGRAGELFF. CDR3 DNA: TGCGCCAGCAGCGAGAACAGGGGAAGAGCCGGGGAGCTGTTTTTT.

The chain couples TRBV2 to TRBJ1-4; unclear D gene. V gave up 6 bases and J gave up 8 bases, with 10 bases separating them. CDR1 and CDR2 (germline): SNHLY, FYNNEI. The CDR3 runs to 12 residues. The CDR3 region has the DNA TGTGCCAGCAGGAGGGTACGGGAAAAACTGTTTTTT. Amino acid sequence: CASRRVREKLFF.

This clone was detected a few times. The V and J genes are TRBV29-1 and TRBJ2-3; 7 bases map to TRBD2. The CDR3 sequence is 14 residues long. With 0 bases clipped from V and 1 base from J, the junction kept 1 base outside the gene matches. Per germline, CDR1 SQVTM and CDR2 ANQGSEA. CDR3 bases: TGCAGCGTTGAAGAAGGGAGGGGCACAGATACGCAGTATTTT. Amino acids: CSVEEGRGTDTQYF.

This rearrangement joins TRBV6-4 to TRBJ2-3, with 10 nucleotides matching TRBD1. The CDR3 runs to 18 residues. CDR1 is MRHNA, CDR2 SNTAGT, per germline. J lost 3 bases, V lost 2 bases, and 11 bases had no gene match. CDR3 protein: CASSDPPGQGLVTDTQYF. CDR3 DNA sequence: TGTGCCAGCAGTGACCCTCCGGGACAGGGGCTTGTGACAGATACGCAGTATTTT.

This sequence joins TRBV29-1 and TRBJ2-3, with 10 nucleotides matching TRBD2. With 3 bases clipped from V and 5 bases from J, the junction kept 5 bases outside the gene matches. Germline V gene data show CDR1 as SQVTM and CDR2 as ANQGSEA. This CDR3 has 14 residues. CDR3 DNA sequence: TGCAGCGTTGAGCCCCGGACTAGCGGAGATACGCAGTATTTT. It encodes CSVEPRTSGDTQYF.

The chain is built from TRBV7-2 and TRBJ2-7; D is uncertain. Trimming stripped 3 bases from V and 4 bases from J, with 10 bases between. The V gene's germline CDR1 is SGHTA and CDR2 FQGNSA. The CDR3 length is 13 residues. CDR3 nucleotide sequence: TGTGCCAGCAGCTTGGGGATTCGATACGAGCAGTACTTC. Amino acid sequence: CASSLGIRYEQYF.

The chain links TRBV27 to TRBJ2-7; possible D gene TRBD1, 5 bases. Germline CDR1 and CDR2: MNHEY and SMNVEV (reference sequence). V shed 6 bases and J shed 7 bases, with 16 bases lying between them. The CDR3 totals 13 residues. Here the CDR3 DNA reads TGTGCCAGCAGCGCTACCCTTCGACAGGAGCAGTACTTC. The encoded protein is CASSATLRQEQYF.

This clone was counted only a few times. This sequence joins TRBV5-1 and TRBJ2-6, with D perhaps matching TRBD1 (5 bases). Germline V gene lookup returns CDR1 SGHRS and CDR2 YFSETQ. The CDR3 has 15 amino acids. Trimming shortened V by 2 bases and J by 0 bases, and 6 bases separated the two germline ends. The CDR3 loop reads CASSLQDSGANVLTF. DNA for the CDR3: TGCGCCAGCAGCTTACAGGACTCTGGGGCCAACGTCCTGACTTTC.

This clone occurred a few times. CDR3 loop: CASSRQAGGASEKLFF. For the CDR3, the DNA is TGTGCCAGCAGCCGGCAAGCAGGGGGCGCATCTGAAAAACTGTTTTTT. The rearrangement uses TRBV14 and TRBJ1-4; 8 nucleotides line up with TRBD1. Germline V lookup: CDR1 SGHDN, CDR2 FVKESK. V shed 4 bases, J shed 7 bases, and the junction held 11 bases outside the gene matches. The CDR3 runs 16 residues.

This rearrangement joins TRBV2 to TRBJ2-3, with 12 bases matching TRBD2. CDR3 length equals 15 residues. J was trimmed by 5 bases and V by 8 bases; bases with no gene match: 8. Germline loops: CDR1 SNHLY, CDR2 FYNNEI. In DNA, the CDR3 is TGTGCCAGCCGACGACTAGCGGGAGCGGGAGATACGCAGTATTTT. This encodes CASRRLAGAGDTQYF.

This chain joins TRBV19 and TRBJ2-1; perhaps TRBD1 as D (5 bases). CDR1 LNHDA and CDR2 SQIVND come from the germline V gene (reference sequence). Trimming cost V 5 bases and J 0 bases, with 8 bases left between them. The CDR3 has 14 residues. The CDR3 is CASSPRGSYNEQFF. DNA of the CDR3: TGTGCCAGTAGTCCTAGGGGCTCCTACAATGAGCAGTTCTTC.

The V and J genes are TRBV19 and TRBJ2-3; TRBD2 matches 7 bases. This CDR3 is built from 11 residues. Germline V gene sequence: CDR1 LNHDA, CDR2 SQIVND (reference sequence). Losses at the gene ends were 5 bases for V and 13 bases for J; bases not matched to a gene: 6. The CDR3: CASSQGLREYF. CDR3 coding DNA: TGTGCCAGTAGTCAGGGACTACGGGAGTATTTT.

The V and J genes are TRBV25-1 and TRBJ2-6, with D possibly being TRBD1 or TRBD2 (5 bases each). V was pared by 6 bases and J by 3 bases, with 21 bases between. The CDR3 sequence is 18 residues long. Germline assignment: CDR1 MGHDK and CDR2 SYGVNS. The CDR3 reads CASRHRFGGSSGANVLTF. The CDR3 DNA reads TGTGCCAGCAGGCACAGGTTCGGAGGTTCGAGTGGGGCCAACGTCCTGACTTTC.

This clone showed up just once. The rearrangement joins TRBV6-1 to TRBJ1-5; D remains unclear. The CDR3 has 13 residues. The V gene's germline CDR1 is MNHNS and CDR2 SASEGT. V was cut by 6 bases and J by 4 bases, with 10 bases left in between. In DNA, the CDR3 is TGTGCCAGCAGACCGGAGGGAAATCAGCCCCAGCATTTT. The encoded protein is CASRPEGNQPQHF.

This chain uses TRBV9 with TRBJ2-2; 7 nucleotides agree with TRBD2. There are 15 residues in the CDR3. Germline CDR1 SGDLS, CDR2 YYNGEE. J lost 5 bases, V lost 4 bases, and 8 bases had no gene match. CDR3 sequence (DNA): TGTGCCAGCAGCACCCCCGGGACTAATACCGGGGAGCTGTTTTTT. Amino acids: CASSTPGTNTGELFF.

The chain uses TRBV27 and TRBJ2-3, with TRBD2 identical over 11 bases. V was pared by 7 bases and J by 4 bases, with 7 bases of the junction left unmatched. Germline assignment: CDR1 MNHEY and CDR2 SMNVEV (reference sequence). The CDR3 is 15 residues long. CDR3 coding DNA: TGTGCCAGCACCACTAGCGGGAGTCTGGCAGATACGCAGTATTTT. It is translated as CASTTSGSLADTQYF.

Note on this clone: At one end, the junction sequence differs from germline, possibly due to a read error. This chain connects TRBV28 to TRBJ2-7; TRBD1 matches at 10 bases. The CDR3 runs 17 residues. In germline, CDR1 is MDHEN, CDR2 SYDVKM. The CDR3 loop reads CASSSPTGGYLIKGLDF. The DNA for the CDR3 is TGTGCCAGCAGTTCCCCGACAGGGGGCTATCTCATTAAGGGCTTGGACTTC.